These 18 T cell receptor beta chains were sequenced from one sample in a study of blood T cell repertoires in COVID-19. Assay used: immunoSEQ multiplex PCR; TCRdb lists only in-frame clones, some missing. The sample yields roughly 280,000 clones, approximately 80% seen once. The sample comprised peripheral blood. All receptors derive from a man aged 55-75 years with acute or convalescent COVID-19.

V gene TRBV18 combines with J gene TRBJ2-1; unclear D gene. The CDR3 runs to 15 residues. Trimming removed 8 bases at V and 0 bases at J, with 14 bases between. CDR1 KGHSH and CDR2 LQKENI come from the germline V gene. This chain's CDR3 is CASTTNPSSYNEQFF. CDR3 sequence (DNA): TGTGCCAGCACTACCAACCCGAGCTCCTACAATGAGCAGTTCTTC.

Turning to this clone: Within the sample, other DNA sequences also encode this same CDR3. The rearrangement links TRBV29-1 to TRBJ1-1; 10 bases fit TRBD1. Germline V gene sequence: CDR1 SQVTM, CDR2 ANQGSEA. The CDR3 extends over 12 amino acids. The V and J ends lost 6 bases and 4 bases, in that order; junction bases with no gene match: 2. The CDR3 DNA reads TGCAGCGTGGGACAGGGGTTCACTGAAGCTTTCTTT. Its protein is CSVGQGFTEAFF. The whole variable domain, remainder taken from reference TRBV29-1 and TRBJ1-1, is SAVISQKPSRDICQRGTSLTIQCQVDSQVTMMFWYRQQPGQSLTLIATANQGSEATYESGFVIDKFPISRPNLTFSTLTVSNMSPEDSSIYLCSVGQGFTEAFFGQGTRLTVV.

The chain links TRBV6-1 to TRBJ1-1; 7 nucleotides line up with TRBD1. The CDR3 loop spans 15 amino acids. J lost 7 bases, V lost 1 base, and 9 bases had no gene match. Germline V gene data show CDR1 as MNHNS and CDR2 as SASEGT. The CDR3 coding sequence is TGTGCCAGCAGTGAAGTGGGCAGGGGGGACATTGAAGCTTTCTTT. This encodes CASSEVGRGDIEAFF.

The chain employs TRBV28 and TRBJ1-2; D ambiguous. The CDR3 runs to 14 residues. V lost 4 bases to trimming and J lost 5 bases, with 14 bases between them. In germline, CDR1 is MDHEN, CDR2 SYDVKM. This CDR3 reads CASSSLNLLYGYTF. The DNA for the CDR3 is TGTGCCAGCAGTTCCCTAAACCTATTATATGGCTACACCTTC.

This clone was counted only a few times. The rearrangement uses TRBV9 and TRBJ2-4, with D possibly matching TRBD2 (6 bases). V lost 4 bases and J lost 2, with 19 bases in between. CDR3 length equals 17 residues. Germline V gene lookup returns CDR1 SGDLS and CDR2 YYNGEE. DNA for the CDR3: TGTGCCAGCAGCCCCCGTGGGGGAGGTGGATCCAAAAACATTCAGTACTTC. Protein product: CASSPRGGGGSKNIQYF.

The sample holds one count of this clone. V is TRBV27 and J is TRBJ1-2; 9 bases fit TRBD1. Germline V gene lookup returns CDR1 MNHEY and CDR2 SMNVEV (reference sequence). V was pared by 5 bases and J by 7 bases, with 8 bases of the junction left unmatched. There are 14 residues in the CDR3. The CDR3 here is CASSRRDRAPGYTF. The CDR3 DNA reads TGTGCCAGCAGTCGCCGGGACAGGGCCCCTGGCTACACCTTC.

This clone was detected a few times. The chain carries TRBV4-1 and TRBJ2-3; D unclear. V lost 0 bases and J lost 2, with 15 bases in between. The CDR3 sequence is 17 residues long. The germline CDR1 and CDR2 sequences are MGHRA and YSYEKL. CDR3 sequence: CASSQDQSGWYTDTQYF. As DNA, the CDR3 is TGCGCCAGCAGCCAAGATCAGTCGGGTTGGTACACAGATACGCAGTATTTT.

The gene calls are TRBV28 and TRBJ2-2, with D possibly TRBD2 on 6 matching bases. Germline loops: CDR1 MDHEN, CDR2 SYDVKM. Deletions cut 5 bases from V and 2 bases from J, with 18 bases between. CDR3 length: 17 residues. CDR3: CASSPSSLASNTGELFF. The CDR3 bases are TGTGCCAGCAGTCCCAGTAGTCTAGCGTCCAACACCGGGGAGCTGTTTTTT.

This clone has only a few counts. V and J are TRBV15 and TRBJ1-4, with unresolved D. Trimming cost V 6 bases and J 0 bases, with 5 bases left between them. The CDR3 contains 13 residues. Germline lookup yields CDR1 LNHNV and CDR2 YYDKDF (reference sequence). The CDR3 DNA follows: TGTGCCACCAGGCGGACAACTAATGAAAAACTGTTTTTT. This sequence encodes CATRRTTNEKLFF.

The rearrangement joins TRBV5-1 to TRBJ1-1; D is possibly TRBD1 (5 bases). Deletions cut 5 bases from V and 2 bases from J, with 10 bases between. Germline CDR1 reads SGHRS; CDR2 reads YFSETQ. There are 13 residues in the CDR3. CDR3: CASRWGLNTEAFF. The CDR3 DNA follows: TGCGCCAGCAGGTGGGGCCTAAACACTGAAGCTTTCTTT.

As for this clone: A read error may produce the germline difference seen at one junction end. The J gene is TRBJ2-7, the V gene TRBV7-7; D is perhaps TRBD1 (6 bases). Per germline, CDR1 SSHAT and CDR2 FNYEAQ (reference sequence). CDR3 length: 15 amino acids. The chain's CDR3 is CASSPGQPGSYEQYF. DNA of the CDR3: TGTGCTAGCAGCCCCGGACAGCCAGGGTCCTACGAGCAGTACTTC.

The V and J genes are TRBV11-1 and TRBJ2-7; a possible D gene is TRBD1 (5 bases). The CDR3 runs 16 residues. Germline CDR1 reads SGHAT; CDR2 reads FQDESV (reference sequence). V lost 1 base to trimming and J lost 1 base, with 14 bases between them. The CDR3 here is CASSLGGPDGSYEQYF. The CDR3 DNA reads TGTGCCAGCAGCTTAGGGGGCCCCGACGGATCCTACGAGCAGTACTTC.

A remark on this clone: One junction end does not reproduce the germline sequence, and a read error may be involved. The gene calls are TRBV7-7 and TRBJ2-3, with D perhaps matching TRBD2 (6 bases). In germline, CDR1 is SSHAT, CDR2 FNYEAQ (reference sequence). The CDR3 length is 13 residues. CDR3 loop: CASSLGEADTQYF. The CDR3 DNA follows: TGTGCTAGCAGCTTAGGGGAGGCAGATACGCAGTATTTT.

The rearrangement uses TRBV4-3 and TRBJ1-5, with D tentatively TRBD1 (6 bases). This CDR3 contains 19 residues. Per the germline V gene, CDR1 is LGHNA and CDR2 is YSLEER. V was cut by 3 bases and J by 5 bases, with 26 bases left in between. The CDR3: CASSHHPRGPEGLHQPQHF. CDR3 bases: TGCGCCAGCAGCCACCACCCCAGGGGCCCAGAGGGCTTACATCAGCCCCAGCATTTT.

The rearrangement uses TRBV18 and TRBJ1-6; the D gene is possibly TRBD1 (6 bases). The CDR3 covers 14 residues. Looked up from germline, CDR1 is KGHSH and CDR2 is LQKENI. Trimming left V 3 bases short and J 17 bases short, with 20 bases between. The chain's CDR3 is CASSPRDKDSSFHF. CDR3 nucleotide sequence: TGTGCCAGCTCACCCAGGGATAAGGACAGTTCTTTCCACTTT.

As DNA, the CDR3 is TGTGCCAGCACCTCGGGGAGAAACTATGGCTACACCTTC. Translation gives CASTSGRNYGYTF. V is TRBV12-3 or TRBV12-4 and J is TRBJ1-2; the D is unclear. The CDR3 spans 13 residues. V was clipped by 7 bases and J by 2 bases, with 11 bases between them.

The rearrangement joins TRBV4-2 to TRBJ2-3; 7 bases fit TRBD1. V was clipped by 4 bases and J by 0 bases; unmatched bases: 7. Per germline, CDR1 LGHNA and CDR2 YNFKEQ. This CDR3 contains 16 residues. The CDR3 reads CASSLSGGRSTDTQYF. CDR3 nucleotides: TGTGCCAGCAGCCTTTCAGGGGGTCGAAGCACAGATACGCAGTATTTT.

The J gene is TRBJ1-1, the V gene TRBV2, with D perhaps matching TRBD1 (5 bases). Germline CDR1 is SNHLY and CDR2 is FYNNEI. The V gene lost 8 bases and the J gene lost 4 bases, with 20 bases spanning the gap. CDR3 length: 15 amino acids. CDR3 coding DNA: TGTGCCAGCGGCGGGGGAATCCGGGGAGGCACTGAAGCTTTCTTT. It codes for CASGGGIRGGTEAFF.